The rows below give T cell receptor beta chains drawn from one sample of a study of blood T cell repertoires in COVID-19. TCRdb's table, derived via immunoSEQ multiplex PCR, lists solely in-frame clones and lacks some. The sample shows some 70,000 clones, around 85% of them seen only once. The sample taken for sequencing was peripheral blood. The origin of the receptors is a woman in her forties or fifties with acute or convalescent COVID-19. CDR3s include the opening cysteine and the closing phenylalanine or tryptophan. A D gene is named only where the DNA matches it firmly. Some rows have no size entry. The others give once, few or many, or a class for an expanded clone.

>15|TRBJ1-1|TRBD1|-|TRBV2
CASSGRTGGHTEAFF
TGTGCCAGCAGCGGAAGGACAGGTGGGCACACTGAAGCTTTCTTT
>14|TRBJ2-3|-|-|TRBV19
CASEKGFGTDTQYF
TGTGCCAGTGAGAAGGGGTTCGGCACAGATACGCAGTATTTT
>15|TRBJ2-3|TRBD2|-|TRBV2
CASSLSGTSGGRGYF
TGTGCCAGCAGTCTTTCCGGGACTAGCGGGGGCCGGGGTTATTTT
>20|TRBJ2-1|TRBD2|-|TRBV4-2
CASSQGGWGGRGSGYNEQFF
TGTGCCAGCAGCCAAGGGGGGTGGGGCGGGAGAGGATCGGGATACAATGAGCAGTTCTTC
>18|TRBJ2-3|TRBD2|-|TRBV27
CASSSHLPGAGGADTQYF
TGTGCCAGCAGTTCGCACCTCCCGGGAGCGGGAGGTGCAGATACGCAGTATTTT
>14|TRBJ1-2|-|-|TRBV3-1/TRBV3-2
CASTSQGSNYGYTF
TGTGCCAGCACTTCGCAGGGATCTAACTATGGCTACACCTTC
>14|TRBJ2-1|TRBD1|few|TRBV19
CASSIGTGYNEQFF
TGTGCCAGTAGTATAGGGACAGGTTACAATGAGCAGTTCTTC
>15|TRBJ2-3|-|once|TRBV4-1
CASSQAGVDTDTQYF
TGCGCCAGCAGCCAAGCGGGGGTCGACACAGATACGCAGTATTTT
>14|TRBJ2-5|TRBD2|-|TRBV5-1
CASSLGLAGGPQYF
TGCGCCAGCAGCTTGGGACTAGCGGGGGGTCCCCAGTACTTC
>14|TRBJ1-2|-|medium-sized|TRBV7-8
CASSLAGGGYGYTF
TGTGCCAGCAGCTTAGCCGGGGGAGGGTATGGCTACACCTTC
>16|TRBJ2-1|TRBD2|few|TRBV3-1/TRBV3-2
CASSYEAGGTYNEQFF
TGTGCCAGCAGCTACGAAGCGGGAGGCACCTACAATGAGCAGTTCTTC
>14|TRBJ1-1|-|-|TRBV19
CASSDGQMNTEAFF
TGTGCCAGTAGTGATGGACAGATGAACACTGAAGCTTTCTTT
>14|TRBJ1-5|-|-|TRBV6-6
CASSYAELNQPQHF
TGTGCCAGCAGTTACGCGGAGCTCAATCAGCCCCAGCATTTT
>15|TRBJ2-7|TRBD1|few|TRBV18
CASSPFGTASYEQYF
TGTGCCAGCTCACCGTTTGGGACAGCATCCTACGAGCAGTACTTC
>16|TRBJ2-2|-|-|TRBV5-1
CASSLGSSRNTGELFF
TGCGCCAGCAGCTTGGGGTCTAGCAGAAACACCGGGGAGCTGTTTTTT
>13|TRBJ1-2|TRBD1|-|TRBV6-5
CASSPETGDGYTF
TGTGCCAGCAGTCCAGAGACAGGGGACGGCTACACCTTC
>17|TRBJ2-1|TRBD2|once|TRBV10-2
CASSRTSGIWESNEQFF
TGCGCCAGCAGTCGGACTAGCGGGATTTGGGAAAGCAATGAGCAGTTCTTC
>16|TRBJ2-7|TRBD1|-|TRBV6-5
CASSSPGQGRSYEQYF
TGTGCCAGCAGTTCTCCAGGACAGGGCCGCTCCTACGAGCAGTACTTC
>16|TRBJ1-6|TRBD1|-|TRBV14
CASSQETGGDSSPLHF
TGTGCCAGCAGCCAAGAAACAGGGGGCGATTCTTCACCCCTCCACTTT
>14|TRBJ2-7|-|-|TRBV29-1
CSVRPYRQRYEQYF
TGCAGCGTCCGCCCCTATCGGCAGCGGTACGAGCAGTACTTC
>15|TRBJ2-7|TRBD2|-|TRBV6-6
CASSYSLAGAGEQYF
TGTGCCAGCAGTTACTCGCTAGCGGGGGCGGGAGAGCAGTACTTC
>16|TRBJ1-2|-|-|TRBV4-2
CASSQDLYRVKDGYTF
TGTGCCAGCAGCCAAGATCTCTACAGGGTTAAGGATGGCTACACCTTC
>16|TRBJ1-5|-|-|TRBV4-1
CASSPGTGDSNQPQHF
TGCGCCAGCAGCCCGGGGACTGGGGATAGCAATCAGCCCCAGCATTTT
>12|TRBJ2-1|-|-|TRBV28
CASSRRFREQFF
TGTGCCAGCAGCCGTAGATTCCGGGAGCAGTTCTTC
>15|TRBJ1-1|TRBD1|-|TRBV27
CASKGPGQGGIEAFF
TGTGCCAGCAAGGGCCCCGGACAGGGCGGGATCGAAGCTTTCTTT
>16|TRBJ1-5|TRBD1|-|TRBV18
CASSPRVGGGDQPQHF
TGTGCCAGCTCACCAAGGGTTGGAGGGGGCGATCAGCCCCAGCATTTT
>15|TRBJ2-1|TRBD1|-|TRBV11-3
CASSPGGLVGNEQFF
TGTGCCAGCAGCCCAGGGGGCTTAGTGGGCAATGAGCAGTTCTTC
>15|TRBJ1-5|-|-|TRBV18
CASSRIRQDNQPQHF
TGTGCCAGCTCACGGATAAGACAAGACAATCAGCCCCAGCATTTT
>14|TRBJ2-5|-|-|TRBV6-1
CASSEVAGLETQYF
TGTGCCAGCAGTGAAGTTGCGGGCCTAGAGACCCAGTACTTC
>13|TRBJ1-5|-|few|TRBV9
CASSVDGDQPQHF
TGTGCCAGCAGCGTCGACGGGGATCAGCCCCAGCATTTT
>13|TRBJ1-1|-|-|TRBV5-1
CASSLGQSSEAFF
TGCGCCAGCAGCTTGGGCCAGTCCTCTGAAGCTTTCTTT
>18|TRBJ2-5|TRBD1|-|TRBV5-4
CASSSLKTGQGVGETQYF
TGTGCCAGCAGCTCGCTAAAAACGGGACAGGGGGTTGGAGAGACCCAGTACTTC
>15|TRBJ2-2|TRBD1|-|TRBV2
CASRTNRGQTGELFF
TGTGCCAGCAGAACAAACAGGGGGCAAACCGGGGAGCTGTTTTTT
>13|TRBJ2-4|-|-|TRBV6-1
CASSDRWENIQYF
TGTGCCAGCAGTGATCGGTGGGAGAACATTCAGTACTTC
>17|TRBJ2-7|TRBD2|-|TRBV3-1/TRBV3-2
CASSQDTGLAVRYEQYF
TGTGCCAGCAGCCAAGATACAGGACTAGCGGTCCGCTACGAGCAGTACTTC
>13|TRBJ2-4|-|-|TRBV4-3
CASSPKQGNIQYF
TGCGCCAGCAGCCCAAAACAGGGAAACATTCAGTACTTC
>16|TRBJ2-2|TRBD2|-|TRBV7-9
CASSRGRRGYTGELFF
TGTGCCAGCAGCCGGGGAAGGCGGGGGTACACCGGGGAGCTGTTTTTT
>11|TRBJ1-1|-|-|TRBV30
CAWSPGREAFF
TGTGCCTGGAGCCCCGGGAGGGAAGCTTTCTTT
>13|TRBJ1-1|-|-|TRBV19
CASSMMGLTEAFF
TGTGCCAGTAGTATGATGGGGCTCACTGAAGCTTTCTTT
>14|TRBJ2-7|-|-|TRBV6-5
CASSISRFTYEQYF
TGTGCCAGCAGTATATCTAGATTTACCTACGAGCAGTACTTC
>15|TRBJ2-3|TRBD1|-|TRBV11-3
CASSSGQGSTDTQYF
TGTGCCAGCAGCTCGGGACAGGGGAGCACAGATACGCAGTATTTT
>16|TRBJ2-5|-|-|TRBV7-6
CASIRGEEGESETQYF
TGTGCCAGCATCAGAGGGGAGGAGGGCGAGTCTGAGACCCAGTACTTC
>16|TRBJ2-5|TRBD2|few|TRBV5-1
CASSMRPAGVGETQYF
TGCGCCAGCAGCATGAGGCCAGCGGGAGTAGGTGAGACCCAGTACTTC
>15|TRBJ2-5|-|-|TRBV27
CASSSPRAGRETQYF
TGTGCCAGCAGTTCCCCGAGGGCGGGGAGAGAGACCCAGTACTTC
>13|TRBJ2-5|TRBD1|-|TRBV7-2
CASSSTGAGAQYF
TGTGCCAGCAGCTCAACAGGGGCCGGGGCCCAGTACTTC
>15|TRBJ2-3|-|few|TRBV6-5
CASSYRSRSTDTQYF
TGTGCCAGCAGTTACCGGTCGAGGAGCACAGATACGCAGTATTTT
>14|TRBJ2-7|TRBD2|few|TRBV7-2
CASSLAWGGDEQYF
TGTGCCAGCAGCTTAGCGTGGGGGGGAGACGAGCAGTACTTC
>11|TRBJ2-7|-|few|TRBV19
CATMTGYEQYF
TGTGCCACCATGACAGGCTACGAGCAGTACTTC
>15|TRBJ2-5|TRBD2|-|TRBV10-3
CAISDSGGALETQYF
TGTGCCATCAGTGATAGCGGGGGGGCCCTAGAGACCCAGTACTTC
>15|TRBJ1-2|TRBD1|few|TRBV5-1
CASRPGQGGSYGYTF
TGCGCCAGCAGGCCGGGACAGGGGGGTTCATATGGCTACACCTTC
>14|TRBJ1-1|-|-|TRBV11-2
CASSLLRGGTEAFF
TGTGCCAGCAGCTTATTACGGGGAGGCACTGAAGCTTTCTTT
>13|TRBJ2-5|-|-|TRBV27
CASKVRGSETQYF
TGTGCCAGCAAGGTTAGAGGATCGGAGACCCAGTACTTC
>16|TRBJ1-2|TRBD1|once|TRBV18
CASSPPTGQGYYGYTF
TGTGCCAGCTCACCACCAACGGGACAGGGCTACTATGGCTACACCTTC
>16|TRBJ2-7|-|-|TRBV18
CASSATERLSSYEQYF
TGTGCCAGCTCCGCTACAGAGCGGCTAAGCTCCTACGAGCAGTACTTC
>15|TRBJ1-1|-|few|TRBV5-1
CASSQLTALNTEAFF
TGCGCCAGCAGCCAACTGACAGCTTTGAACACTGAAGCTTTCTTT
>15|TRBJ1-5|-|few|TRBV5-1
CASSDGGSSNQPQHF
TGCGCCAGTTCAGACGGGGGGTCCTCGAATCAGCCCCAGCATTTT
>14|TRBJ1-1|-|-|TRBV7-9
CASTKETRNTEAFF
TGTGCCAGCACCAAGGAGACTCGGAACACTGAAGCTTTCTTT
>12|TRBJ2-1|-|-|TRBV10-1
CASSADRNEQFF
TGCGCCAGCAGTGCGGACAGAAATGAGCAGTTCTTC